This T cell receptor (beta chain) was sequenced in a study of cytomegalovirus exposure and HLA in healthy donors. Regarding the study as a whole: The authors judged a highly shared variant cluster likely a sequencing artifact. For most subjects, TCR beta sequences were reported to predict HLA-A and HLA-B alleles with accuracy.

A multiplex PCR was run with 60 Vbeta primers and 13 Jbeta primers. Authors' processing steps: Some 11 million of the 80 million or so unique TCR beta chains counted in a later analysis were shared. TCRdb keeps only in-frame clones here, not all; method: immunoSEQ multiplex PCR. Clone size and the V and J calls come from that table; the DNA yielded D and trimming. The top ten clones hold 4.8% of a sample with 97,000 or so clones, nearly 65% of them seen once. This clone came up a few times. Its target is unknown. The V and J ends lost 7 bases and 7 bases respectively, with 16 bases between them. The CDR3 length is 12 residues. Germline-derived CDR1 and CDR2 are SQVTM and ANQGSEA.

The sample was PBMCs. The clonotype comes from a human donor in good health. The chain couples TRBV29-1 to TRBJ1-1; no clear D. The CDR3 spells CSAARGLGEAFF. The CDR3 DNA reads as TGCAGCGCCGCGCGCGGCCTAGGTGAAGCTTTCTTT.